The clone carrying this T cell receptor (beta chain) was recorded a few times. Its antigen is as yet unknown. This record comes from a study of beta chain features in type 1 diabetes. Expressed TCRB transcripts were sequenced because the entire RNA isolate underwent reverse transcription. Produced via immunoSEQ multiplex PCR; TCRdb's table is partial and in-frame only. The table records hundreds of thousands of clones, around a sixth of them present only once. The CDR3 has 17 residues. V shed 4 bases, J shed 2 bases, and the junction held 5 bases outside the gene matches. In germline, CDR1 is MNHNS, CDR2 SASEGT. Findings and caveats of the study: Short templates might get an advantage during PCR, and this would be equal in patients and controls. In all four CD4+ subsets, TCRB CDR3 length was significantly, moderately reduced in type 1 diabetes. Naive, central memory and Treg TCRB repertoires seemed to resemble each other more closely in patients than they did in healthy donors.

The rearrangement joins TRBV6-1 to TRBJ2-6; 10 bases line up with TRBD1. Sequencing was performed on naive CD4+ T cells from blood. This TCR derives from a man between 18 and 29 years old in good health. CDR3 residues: CASSARQGAAGANVLTF. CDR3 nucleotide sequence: TGTGCCAGCAGTGCCAGACAGGGGGCAGCTGGGGCCAACGTCCTGACTTTC.